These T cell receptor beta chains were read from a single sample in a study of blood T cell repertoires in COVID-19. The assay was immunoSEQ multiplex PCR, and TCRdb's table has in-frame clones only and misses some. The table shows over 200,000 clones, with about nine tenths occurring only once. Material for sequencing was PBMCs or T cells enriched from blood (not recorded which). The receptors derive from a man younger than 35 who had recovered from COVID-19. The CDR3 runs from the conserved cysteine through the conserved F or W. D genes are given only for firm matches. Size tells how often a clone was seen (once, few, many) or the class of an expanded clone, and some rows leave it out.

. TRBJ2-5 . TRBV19 TGTGCCAGTAGTATGGGGCGGCAAGAGACCCAGTACTTC CASSMGRQETQYF
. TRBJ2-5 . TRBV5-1 TGCGCCAGCAGCTCGTCCGGCGGAGCATACCAAGAGACCCAGTACTTC CASSSSGGAYQETQYF
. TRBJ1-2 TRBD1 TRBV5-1 TGCGCCAGCAGCTTCAAGGGGGCGGGTGGCTACACCTTC CASSFKGAGGYTF
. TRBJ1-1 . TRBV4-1 TGCGCCAGCAGCCCCACAGGCCTCAACACTGAAGCTTTCTTT CASSPTGLNTEAFF
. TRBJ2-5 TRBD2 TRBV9 TGTGCCAGCAGCGACAGTAGCGGGAGGGTGGAGACCCAGTACTTC CASSDSSGRVETQYF
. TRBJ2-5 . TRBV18 TGTGCCAGCTCACCAAAACTAGGAGAGACCCAGTACTTC CASSPKLGETQYF
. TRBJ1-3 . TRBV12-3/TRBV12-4 TGTGCCAGCACTTCCTCTGGAAACACCATATATTTT CASTSSGNTIYF
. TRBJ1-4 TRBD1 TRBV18 TGTGCCAGCTCACCCCTGCCAAGGACAGGGGAGGGGGAAAAACTGTTTTTT CASSPLPRTGEGEKLFF
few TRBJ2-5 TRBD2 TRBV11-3 TGTGCCAGCAGCCCCCCCACTAGCGTACAGTACCAAGAGACCCAGTACTTC CASSPPTSVQYQETQYF
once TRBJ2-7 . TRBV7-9 TGTGCCAGCAGCCCGCAGGTGTCCTACGAGCAGTACTTC CASSPQVSYEQYF
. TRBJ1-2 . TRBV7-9 TGTGCCAGCAGCCCAGGGGACCCGTACTATGGCTACACCTTC CASSPGDPYYGYTF
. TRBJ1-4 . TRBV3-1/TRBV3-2 TGTGCCAGCAGCCAGCAGACAACTAATGAAAAACTGTTTTTT CASSQQTTNEKLFF
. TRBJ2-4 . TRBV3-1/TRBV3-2 TGTGCCAGCAGCCCTTCTCTAGCGATTGAGACCAAAAACATTCAGTACTTC CASSPSLAIETKNIQYF
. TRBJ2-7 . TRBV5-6 TGTGCCAGCAGCTCGAAAGGAGGGTCCTACGAGCAGTACTTC CASSSKGGSYEQYF
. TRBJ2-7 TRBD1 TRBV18 TGTGCCAGCTCACCACGACAGGGGGTATCCTACGAGCAGTACTTC CASSPRQGVSYEQYF
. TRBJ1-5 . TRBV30 TGTGCCTGGAGTGCAGACCAGACCGGGAGGGATGGACAGCCCCAGCATTTT CAWSADQTGRDGQPQHF
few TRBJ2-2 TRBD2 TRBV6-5 TGTGCCAGCAGTTACGGCGGGGGGTTTGACACCGGGGAGCTGTTTTTT CASSYGGGFDTGELFF
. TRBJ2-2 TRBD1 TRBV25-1 TGTGCCAGCAGTGATGCAGGGGGCTCCCTTGCCGGGGAGCTGTTTTTT CASSDAGGSLAGELFF
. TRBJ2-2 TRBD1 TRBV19 TGTGCCAGTAGCCGGGACAGGGCGAACACCGGGGAGCTGTTTTTT CASSRDRANTGELFF
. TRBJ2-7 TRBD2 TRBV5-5 TGTGCCAGCAGCTTGGAGGCTTGGGGGGGCTACGAGCAGTACTTC CASSLEAWGGYEQYF
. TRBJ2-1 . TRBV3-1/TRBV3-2 TGTGCCAGCAGAACCCACCACCCTCTAGGTCCCTACAATGAGCAGTTCTTC CASRTHHPLGPYNEQFF
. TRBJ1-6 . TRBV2 TGTGCCAGCAGTAGCGCCGCCCCCCTCCACTTT CASSSAAPLHF
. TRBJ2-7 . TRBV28 TGTGCCATCGGGCGGGACGAGCAGTACTTC CAIGRDEQYF
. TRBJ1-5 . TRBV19 TGTGCCAGTACCTCCCTGGGGGGTGGTCAGCCCCAGCATTTT CASTSLGGGQPQHF
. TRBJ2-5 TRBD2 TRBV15 TGTGCCACCCGATGGGGAGCGGGGGTTCAAGAGACCCAGTACTTC CATRWGAGVQETQYF
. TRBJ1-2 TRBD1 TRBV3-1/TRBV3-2 TGTGCCAGCAGCCAAGAAACAGGGGGTTCGAACTATGGCTACACCTTC CASSQETGGSNYGYTF
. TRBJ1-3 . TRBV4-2 TGTGCCAGCAGCCAAGTTGGGGCTGATGACACCATATATTTT CASSQVGADDTIYF
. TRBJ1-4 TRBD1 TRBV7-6 TGTGCCAGCAGGAGAAACCGACAGGGGGGCGAAAAACTGTTTTTT CASRRNRQGGEKLFF
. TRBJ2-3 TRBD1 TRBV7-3 TGTGCCAGCAGCCGTTTGAGGAGAGGGGGCCCCGATACGCAGTATTTT CASSRLRRGGPDTQYF
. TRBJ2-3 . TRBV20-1 TGCAGTGCTAGTAGGGGGGGCCGCACAGATACGCAGTATTTT CSASRGGRTDTQYF
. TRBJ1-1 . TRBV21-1 TGTGCCAGCAGCAAAGGCCAACAGGGGAGAGTCGGTTTCACTGAAGCTTTCTTT CASSKGQQGRVGFTEAFF
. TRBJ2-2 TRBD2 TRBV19 TGTGCCAGTAGTATAGATCAAGGGAGGGCCGGGGAGCTGTTTTTT CASSIDQGRAGELFF
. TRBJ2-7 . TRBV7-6 TGTGCCAGCAGCTTAGACGGGATAGATTACGAGCAGTACTTC CASSLDGIDYEQYF
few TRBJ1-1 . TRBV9 TGTGCCAGCAGCTCCACCACCGGACACGGCACTGAAGCTTTCTTT CASSSTTGHGTEAFF
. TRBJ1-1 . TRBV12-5 TGTGCTAGTGGGCATGCCCTAGGAGAAGCTTTCTTT CASGHALGEAFF
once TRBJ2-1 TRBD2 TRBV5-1 TGCGCCAGCAGCTCACTACTAGCGGGGGCCTACAATGAGCAGTTCTTC CASSSLLAGAYNEQFF
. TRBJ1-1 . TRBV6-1 TGTGCCAGCAGTGAGCAGGGACTCAACACTGAAGCTTTCTTT CASSEQGLNTEAFF
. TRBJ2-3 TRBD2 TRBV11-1 TGTGCCAGCAGCCAGACTAGCGGGAGGGATACGCAGTATTTT CASSQTSGRDTQYF
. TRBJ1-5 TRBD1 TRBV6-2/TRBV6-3 TGTGCCAGCAGTCCCCGGGACAGCACGTATTATAGCAATCAGCCCCAGCATTTT CASSPRDSTYYSNQPQHF
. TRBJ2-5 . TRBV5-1 TGCGCCAGCAGCTTCTCTCCCGTAGCGGAACAAGAGACCCAGTACTTC CASSFSPVAEQETQYF
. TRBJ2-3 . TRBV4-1 TGCGCCAGCAGCCCCGGACAGTTTGATACGCAGTATTTT CASSPGQFDTQYF
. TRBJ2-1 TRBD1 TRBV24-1 TGTGCCACCAGTGATAGGACAGGGGTCAATGAGCAGTTCTTC CATSDRTGVNEQFF
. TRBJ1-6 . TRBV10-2 TGCGCCAGCAGTGAAATTCGGGGGGTGAGCAATTCACCCCTCCACTTT CASSEIRGVSNSPLHF
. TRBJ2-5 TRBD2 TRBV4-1 TGCGCCAGCAGCCGGGGACTAGCGGTACAAGAGACCCAGTACTTC CASSRGLAVQETQYF
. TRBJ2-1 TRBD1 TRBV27 TGTGCCAGCAGTGCCCCGGGACAGGGGGTCGGCAAGCAGTTCTTC CASSAPGQGVGKQFF
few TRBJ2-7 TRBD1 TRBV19 TGTGCCAGTAGTATGTACAGGGGGAACGAGCAGTACTTC CASSMYRGNEQYF
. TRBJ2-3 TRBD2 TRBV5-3 TGTGCCAGAAGCCGGACTAGCGGGGACCTCACAGATACGCAGTATTTT CARSRTSGDLTDTQYF
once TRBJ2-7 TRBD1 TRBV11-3 TGTGCCAGCGAAGGACAGGGGGTCTACGAGCAGTACTTC CASEGQGVYEQYF
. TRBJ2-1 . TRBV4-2 TGTGCCAGCAGCCAAGGAGGCAGGGAGGCTTACAATGAGCAGTTCTTC CASSQGGREAYNEQFF
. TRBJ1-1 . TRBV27 TGTGCCAGCAGTTTAAATGGCCAGTCGAACACTGAAGCTTTCTTT CASSLNGQSNTEAFF
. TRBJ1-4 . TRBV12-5 TGTGCTAGTGGACAAGGGAGAGAAAAACTGTTTTTT CASGQGREKLFF
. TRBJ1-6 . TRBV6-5 TGTGCCAGCAAGGAGAACAGGGCGGGTTCACCCCTCCACTTT CASKENRAGSPLHF
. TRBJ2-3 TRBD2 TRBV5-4 TGTGCCAGCAGCTTGGGCGGGGGGAGGCCAGATACGCAGTATTTT CASSLGGGRPDTQYF
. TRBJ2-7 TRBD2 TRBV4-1 TGCGCCAGCAGCCACCCTAGCGGGAGGTACGAGCAGTACTTC CASSHPSGRYEQYF
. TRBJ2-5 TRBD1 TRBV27 TGTGCCAGCAGTAGACCCGGGACAGGGGGAGAGACCCAGTACTTC CASSRPGTGGETQYF
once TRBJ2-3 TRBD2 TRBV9 TGTGCCAGCAGCGCGAGGACTAGCGGGGTCACAGATACGCAGTATTTT CASSARTSGVTDTQYF
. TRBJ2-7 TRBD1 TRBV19 TGTGCCAGTAGTACTGGGACAGGGCCCTACGAGCAGTACTTC CASSTGTGPYEQYF
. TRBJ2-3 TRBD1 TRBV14 TGTGCCAGCAGCCAACAACAGGGGGGCACAGATACGCAGTATTTT CASSQQQGGTDTQYF
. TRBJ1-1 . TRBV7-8 TGTGCCAGCAGCGTCCGGACTGAGAACACTGAAGCTTTCTTT CASSVRTENTEAFF
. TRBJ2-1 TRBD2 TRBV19 TGTGCCAGTAGTCTAGCGGGGACCTACAATGAGCAGTTCTTC CASSLAGTYNEQFF